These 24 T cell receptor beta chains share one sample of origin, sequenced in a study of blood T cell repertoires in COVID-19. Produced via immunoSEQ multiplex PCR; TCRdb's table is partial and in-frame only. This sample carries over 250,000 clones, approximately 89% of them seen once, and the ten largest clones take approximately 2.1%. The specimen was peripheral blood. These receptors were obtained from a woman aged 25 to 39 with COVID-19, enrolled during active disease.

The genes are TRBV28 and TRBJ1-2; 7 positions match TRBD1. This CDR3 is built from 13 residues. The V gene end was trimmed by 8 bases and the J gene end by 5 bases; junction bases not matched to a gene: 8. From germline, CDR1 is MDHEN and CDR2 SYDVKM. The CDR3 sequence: CASVTQGLYGYTF. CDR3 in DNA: TGTGCCAGCGTCACACAGGGGTTGTATGGCTACACCTTC.

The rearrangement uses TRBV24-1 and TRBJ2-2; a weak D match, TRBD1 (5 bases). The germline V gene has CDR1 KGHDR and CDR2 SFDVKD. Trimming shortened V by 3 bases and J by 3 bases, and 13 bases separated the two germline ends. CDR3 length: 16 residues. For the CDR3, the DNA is TGTGCCACCAGTGATGGGCAGGGTCTTGACACCGGGGAGCTGTTTTTT. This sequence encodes CATSDGQGLDTGELFF.

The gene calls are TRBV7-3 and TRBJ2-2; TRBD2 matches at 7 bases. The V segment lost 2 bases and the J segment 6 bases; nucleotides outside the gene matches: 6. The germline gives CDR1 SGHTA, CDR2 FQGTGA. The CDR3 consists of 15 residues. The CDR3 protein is CASSLSGSGSGELFF. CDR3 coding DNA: TGTGCCAGCAGCTTATCGGGTAGCGGGTCCGGGGAGCTGTTTTTT.

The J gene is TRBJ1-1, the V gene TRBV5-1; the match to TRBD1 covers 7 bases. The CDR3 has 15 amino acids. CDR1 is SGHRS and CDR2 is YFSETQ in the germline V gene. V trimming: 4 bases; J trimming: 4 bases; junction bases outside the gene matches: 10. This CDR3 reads CASSDSGGSGTEAFF. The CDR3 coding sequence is TGCGCCAGCAGCGATTCAGGGGGTAGTGGCACTGAAGCTTTCTTT.

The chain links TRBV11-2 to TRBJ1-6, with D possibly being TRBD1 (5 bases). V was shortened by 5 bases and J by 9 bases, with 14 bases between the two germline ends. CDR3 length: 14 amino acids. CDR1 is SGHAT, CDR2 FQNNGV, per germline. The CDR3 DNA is TGTGCCAGCAGCCCCTCCGGGACTTTTTCACCCCTCCACTTT. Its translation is CASSPSGTFSPLHF.

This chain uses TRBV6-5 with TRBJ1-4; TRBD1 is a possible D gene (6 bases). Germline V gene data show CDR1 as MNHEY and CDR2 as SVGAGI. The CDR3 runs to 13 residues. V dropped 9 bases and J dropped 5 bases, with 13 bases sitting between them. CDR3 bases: TGTGCCAGTCTCGGGCAGGGGAATGAAAAACTGTTTTTT. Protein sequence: CASLGQGNEKLFF.

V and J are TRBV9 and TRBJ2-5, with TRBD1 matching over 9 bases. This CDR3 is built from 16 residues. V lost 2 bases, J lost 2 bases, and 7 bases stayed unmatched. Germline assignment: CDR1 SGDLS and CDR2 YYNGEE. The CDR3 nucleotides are TGTGCCAGCAGCGTTGGACAGGGGCGTAGGCAAGAGACCCAGTACTTC. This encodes CASSVGQGRRQETQYF.

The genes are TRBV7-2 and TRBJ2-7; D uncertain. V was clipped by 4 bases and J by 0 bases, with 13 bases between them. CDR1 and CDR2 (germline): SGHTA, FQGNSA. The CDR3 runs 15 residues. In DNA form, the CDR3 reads TGTGCCAGCAGCTCCACCCGACGGAGCTCCTACGAGCAGTACTTC. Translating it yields CASSSTRRSSYEQYF.

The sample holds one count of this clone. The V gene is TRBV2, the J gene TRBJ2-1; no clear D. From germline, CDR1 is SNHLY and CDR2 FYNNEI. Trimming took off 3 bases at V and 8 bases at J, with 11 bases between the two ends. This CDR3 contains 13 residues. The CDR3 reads CASSEYYTDEQFF. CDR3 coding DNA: TGTGCCAGCAGTGAGTACTATACGGATGAGCAGTTCTTC.

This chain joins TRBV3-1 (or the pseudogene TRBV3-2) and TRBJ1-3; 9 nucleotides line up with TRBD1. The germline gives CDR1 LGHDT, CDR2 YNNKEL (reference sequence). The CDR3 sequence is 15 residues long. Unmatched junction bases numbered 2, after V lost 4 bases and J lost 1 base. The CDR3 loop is CASSPGTGSGNTIYF. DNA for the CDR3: TGTGCCAGCAGCCCCGGGACAGGGTCTGGAAACACCATATATTTT.

The CDR3 sequence is CASSQEKGASGRRNETQYF. CDR3 DNA: TGCGCCAGCAGTCAGGAGAAGGGGGCTAGCGGGAGGAGGAATGAGACCCAGTACTTC. The chain has TRBV23-1 and TRBJ2-5; 11 bases fit TRBD2. TRBV23-1 is an open reading frame whose function is uncertain. This CDR3 is built from 19 residues. The V segment lost 3 bases and the J segment 5 bases; nucleotides outside the gene matches: 17.

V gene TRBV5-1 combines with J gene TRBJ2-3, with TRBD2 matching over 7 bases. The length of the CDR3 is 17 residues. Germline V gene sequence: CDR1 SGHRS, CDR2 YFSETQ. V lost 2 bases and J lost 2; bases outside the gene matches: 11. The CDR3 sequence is CASSLRLAQPYTDTQYF. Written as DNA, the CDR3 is TGCGCCAGCAGCTTACGACTAGCCCAACCTTACACAGATACGCAGTATTTT.

The CDR3 DNA sequence: TGCGCCAGCAGCTTGCGACAGGGGCAGGGGGAGACCCAGTACTTC. Its translation is CASSLRQGQGETQYF. This chain connects TRBV5-1 to TRBJ2-5; 8 bases are shared with TRBD1. This CDR3 has 15 residues. Germline-derived CDR1 and CDR2 are SGHRS and YFSETQ. V trimming: 1 base; J trimming: 5 bases; junction bases outside the gene matches: 7.

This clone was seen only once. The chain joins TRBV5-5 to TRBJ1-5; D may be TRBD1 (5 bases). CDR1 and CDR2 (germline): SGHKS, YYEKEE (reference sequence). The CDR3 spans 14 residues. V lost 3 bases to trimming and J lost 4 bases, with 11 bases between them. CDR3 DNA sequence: TGTGCCAGCAGCTCCACAGGACAAAATCAGCCCCAGCATTTT. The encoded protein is CASSSTGQNQPQHF.

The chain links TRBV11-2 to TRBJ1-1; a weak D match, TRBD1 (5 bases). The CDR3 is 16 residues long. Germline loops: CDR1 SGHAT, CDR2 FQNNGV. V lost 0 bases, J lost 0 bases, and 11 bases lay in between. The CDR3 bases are TGTGCCAGCAGCTTAGATACCGGGACTGTGAACACTGAAGCTTTCTTT. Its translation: CASSLDTGTVNTEAFF.

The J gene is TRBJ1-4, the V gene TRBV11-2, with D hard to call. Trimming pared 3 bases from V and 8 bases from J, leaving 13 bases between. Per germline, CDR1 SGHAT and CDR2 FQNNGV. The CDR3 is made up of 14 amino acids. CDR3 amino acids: CASSFSAGEEKLFF. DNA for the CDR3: TGTGCCAGCAGCTTTTCCGCGGGAGAAGAAAAACTGTTTTTT.

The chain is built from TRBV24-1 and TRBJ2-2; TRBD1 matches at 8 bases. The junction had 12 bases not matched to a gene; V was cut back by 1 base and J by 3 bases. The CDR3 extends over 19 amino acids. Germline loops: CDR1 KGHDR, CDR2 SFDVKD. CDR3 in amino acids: CATSDFTPDRGLYTGELFF. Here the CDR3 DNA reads TGTGCCACCAGTGATTTTACACCAGACAGGGGACTGTACACCGGGGAGCTGTTTTTT.

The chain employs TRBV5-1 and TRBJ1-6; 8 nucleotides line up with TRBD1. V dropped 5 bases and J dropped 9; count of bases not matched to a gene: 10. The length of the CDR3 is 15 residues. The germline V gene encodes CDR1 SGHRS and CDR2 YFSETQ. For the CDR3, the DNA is TGCGCCAGCAGTCCAAGACAGGGGAGCGGTTCACCCCTCCACTTT. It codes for CASSPRQGSGSPLHF.

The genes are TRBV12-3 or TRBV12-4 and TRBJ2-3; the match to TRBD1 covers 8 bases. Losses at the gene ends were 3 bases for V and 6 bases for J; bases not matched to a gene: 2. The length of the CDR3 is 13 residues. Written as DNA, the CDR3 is TGTGCCAGCAGTTTTCAGGGGGCGGATACGCAGTATTTT. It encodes CASSFQGADTQYF.

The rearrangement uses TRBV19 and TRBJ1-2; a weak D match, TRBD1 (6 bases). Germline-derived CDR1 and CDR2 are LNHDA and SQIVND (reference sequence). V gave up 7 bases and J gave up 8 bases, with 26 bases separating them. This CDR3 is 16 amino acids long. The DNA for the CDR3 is TGTGCCAGTAACGAAGGGGGAACCCTGGAAATCGGGGGCTACACCTTC. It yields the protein CASNEGGTLEIGGYTF.

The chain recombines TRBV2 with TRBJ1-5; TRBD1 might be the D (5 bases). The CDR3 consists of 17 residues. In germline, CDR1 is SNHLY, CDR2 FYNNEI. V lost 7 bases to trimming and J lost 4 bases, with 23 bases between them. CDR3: CASNPQGPRWRNQPQHF. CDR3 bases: TGTGCCAGCAACCCGCAGGGTCCTAGATGGCGTAATCAGCCCCAGCATTTT. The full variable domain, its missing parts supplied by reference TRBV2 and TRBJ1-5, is EPEVTQTPSHQVTQMGQEVILRCVPISNHLYFYWYRQILGQKVEFLVSFYNNEISEKSEIFDDQFSVERPDGSNFTLKIRSTKLEDSAMYFCASNPQGPRWRNQPQHFGDGTRLSIL.

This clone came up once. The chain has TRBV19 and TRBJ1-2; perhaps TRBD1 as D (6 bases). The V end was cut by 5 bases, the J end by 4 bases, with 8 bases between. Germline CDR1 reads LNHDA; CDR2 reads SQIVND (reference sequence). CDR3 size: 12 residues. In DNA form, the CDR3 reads TGTGCCAGTAGTGGGGGGGCCTATGGCTACACCTTC. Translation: CASSGGAYGYTF.

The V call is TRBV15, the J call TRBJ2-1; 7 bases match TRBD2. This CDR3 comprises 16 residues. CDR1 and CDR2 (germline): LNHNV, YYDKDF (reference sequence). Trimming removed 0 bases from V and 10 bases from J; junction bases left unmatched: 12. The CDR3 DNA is TGTGCCACCAGCAGAGAGGGAGGGTTCCTGGTTGGGGAGCAGTTCTTC. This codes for CATSREGGFLVGEQFF.

The CDR3 DNA sequence: TGTGCCAGCAGCTTGGGGTACAGATCCTACGAGCAGTACTTC. Its protein is CASSLGYRSYEQYF. The chain couples TRBV5-6 to TRBJ2-7; D ambiguous. With 0 bases removed from V and 1 base from J, the gap between germline ends came to 8 bases. CDR1 and CDR2 (germline): SGHDT, YYEEEE. The CDR3 is 14 amino acids.